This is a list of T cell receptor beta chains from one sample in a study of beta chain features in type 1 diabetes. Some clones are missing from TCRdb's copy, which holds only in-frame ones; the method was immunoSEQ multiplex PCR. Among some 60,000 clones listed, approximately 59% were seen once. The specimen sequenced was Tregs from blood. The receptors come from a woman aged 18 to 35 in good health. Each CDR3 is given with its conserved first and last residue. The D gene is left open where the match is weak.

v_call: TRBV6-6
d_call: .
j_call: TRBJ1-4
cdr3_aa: CASRGYENEKLFF

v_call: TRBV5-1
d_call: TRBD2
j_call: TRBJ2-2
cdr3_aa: CASSLLAGRGTTGELFF

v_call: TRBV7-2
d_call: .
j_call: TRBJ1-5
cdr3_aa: CASSQVEQGRPQHF

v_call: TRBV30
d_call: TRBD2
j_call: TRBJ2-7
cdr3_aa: CAAHPGLAGYEQYF

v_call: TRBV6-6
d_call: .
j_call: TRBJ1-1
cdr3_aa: CASSYGGGRAGTEAFF

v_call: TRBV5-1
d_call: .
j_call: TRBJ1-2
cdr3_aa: CASSLDRAYGYTF

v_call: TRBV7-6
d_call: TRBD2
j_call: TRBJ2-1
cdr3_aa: CASSLMPGLAGGLNEQFF

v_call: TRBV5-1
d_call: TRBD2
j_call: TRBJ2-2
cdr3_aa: CASSSTSGGTGELFF

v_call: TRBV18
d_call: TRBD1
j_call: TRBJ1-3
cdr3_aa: CASSPRDRGANTIYF

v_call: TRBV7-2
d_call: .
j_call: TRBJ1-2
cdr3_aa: CASSQQVNYGYTF

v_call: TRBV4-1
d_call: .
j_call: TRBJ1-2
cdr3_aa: CASSPPEGTYGYTF

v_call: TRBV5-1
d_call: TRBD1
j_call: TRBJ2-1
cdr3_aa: CASSLDRGTDEQFF

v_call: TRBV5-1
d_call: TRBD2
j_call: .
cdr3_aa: CASSWNSGWGYEQYF

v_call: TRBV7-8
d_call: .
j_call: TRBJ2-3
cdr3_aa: CASSLVYDDTQYF

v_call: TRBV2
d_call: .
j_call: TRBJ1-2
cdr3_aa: CASSEAGDPVTNYGYTF

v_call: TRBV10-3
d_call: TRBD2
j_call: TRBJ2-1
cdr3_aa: CAISAGVGDEQFF

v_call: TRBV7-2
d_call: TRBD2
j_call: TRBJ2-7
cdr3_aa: CASSEWRGGYYEQYF

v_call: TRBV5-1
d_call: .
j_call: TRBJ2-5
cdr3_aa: CASSLNPGGRETQYF

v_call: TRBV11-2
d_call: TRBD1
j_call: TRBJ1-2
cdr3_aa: CASSPGDRGYGYTF

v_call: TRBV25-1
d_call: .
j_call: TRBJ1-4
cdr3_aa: CASSWRGGEKLFF

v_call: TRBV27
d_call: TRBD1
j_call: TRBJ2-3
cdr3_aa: CASSLPGQGTDTQYF

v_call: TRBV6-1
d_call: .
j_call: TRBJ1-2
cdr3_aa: CASSESGAGGYTF

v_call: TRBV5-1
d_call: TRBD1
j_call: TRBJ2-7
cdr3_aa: CASSHPGGEQYF

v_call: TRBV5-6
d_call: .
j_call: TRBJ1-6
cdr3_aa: CASSFRDSPLHF

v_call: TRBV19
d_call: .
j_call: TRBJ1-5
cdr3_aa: CASRIVGGNQPQHF

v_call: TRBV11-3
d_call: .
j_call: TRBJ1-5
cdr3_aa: CASSFTGLGNQPQHF

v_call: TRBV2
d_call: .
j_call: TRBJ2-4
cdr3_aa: CASSERGGVFRIQYF

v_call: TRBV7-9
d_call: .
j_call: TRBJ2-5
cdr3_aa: CASSFRLEETQYF

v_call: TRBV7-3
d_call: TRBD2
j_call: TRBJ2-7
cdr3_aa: CASSSGTNSYEQYF

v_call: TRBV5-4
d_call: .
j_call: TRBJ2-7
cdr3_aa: CASTPDNSYEQYF

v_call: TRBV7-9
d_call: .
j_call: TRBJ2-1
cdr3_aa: CASSHTSIIKFF

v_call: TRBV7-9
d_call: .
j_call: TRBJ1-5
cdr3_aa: CASSLGQNQPQHF

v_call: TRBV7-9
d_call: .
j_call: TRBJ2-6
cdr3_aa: CASSLESGANVLTF

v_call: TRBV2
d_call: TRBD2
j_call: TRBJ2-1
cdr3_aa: CASSGGLAQYSYNEQFF

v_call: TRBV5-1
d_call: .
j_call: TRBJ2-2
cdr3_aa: CASSLVASNTGELFF